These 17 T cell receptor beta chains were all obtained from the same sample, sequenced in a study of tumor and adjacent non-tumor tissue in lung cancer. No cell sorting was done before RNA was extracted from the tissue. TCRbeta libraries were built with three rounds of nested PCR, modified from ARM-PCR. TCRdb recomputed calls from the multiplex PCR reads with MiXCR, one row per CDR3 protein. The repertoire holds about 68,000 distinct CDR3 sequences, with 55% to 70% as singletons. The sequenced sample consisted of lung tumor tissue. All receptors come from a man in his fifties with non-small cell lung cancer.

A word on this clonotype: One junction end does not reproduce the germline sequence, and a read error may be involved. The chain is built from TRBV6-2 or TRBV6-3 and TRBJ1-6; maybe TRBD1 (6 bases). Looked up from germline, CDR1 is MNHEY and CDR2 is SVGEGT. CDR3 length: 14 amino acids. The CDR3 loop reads CASGEQGFVSPLNF. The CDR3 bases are TGTGCCAGCGGGGAACAGGGATTTGTATCACCCCTCAACTTT.

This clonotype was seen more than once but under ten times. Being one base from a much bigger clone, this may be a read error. The CDR3, as DNA: TGTGCCAGTGCCACCGGGACAGATACGCAGTATTTT. It codes for CASATGTDTQYF. This rearrangement joins TRBV6-6 to TRBJ2-3; D remains ambiguous. V dropped 9 bases and J dropped 3 bases, with 10 bases sitting between them. CDR1 and CDR2 (germline): MNHNY, SVGAGI (reference sequence). The CDR3 is 12 amino acids.

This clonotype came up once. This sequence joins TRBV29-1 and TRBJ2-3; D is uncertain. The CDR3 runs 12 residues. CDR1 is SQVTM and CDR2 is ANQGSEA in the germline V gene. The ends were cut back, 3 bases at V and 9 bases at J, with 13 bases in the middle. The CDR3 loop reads CSVDVGIETQYF. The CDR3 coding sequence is TGCAGCGTTGACGTGGGCATAGAAACGCAGTATTTT.

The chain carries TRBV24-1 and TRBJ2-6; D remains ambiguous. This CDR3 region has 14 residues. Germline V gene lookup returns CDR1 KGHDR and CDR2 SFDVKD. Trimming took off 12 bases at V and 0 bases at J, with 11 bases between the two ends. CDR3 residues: CAADTSSGANVLTF. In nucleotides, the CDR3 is TGTGCCGCCGACACCTCCTCTGGGGCCAACGTCCTGACTTTC.

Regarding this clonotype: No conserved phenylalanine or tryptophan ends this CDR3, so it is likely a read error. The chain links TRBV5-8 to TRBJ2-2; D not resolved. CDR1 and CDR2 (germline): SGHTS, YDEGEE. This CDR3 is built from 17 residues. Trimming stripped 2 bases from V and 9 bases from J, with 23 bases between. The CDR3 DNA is TGTGCCAGCAGCTTACGGCCCGCCTCGTGGAACATCTGGGAGCTGTTTATT. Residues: CASSLRPASWNIWELFI.

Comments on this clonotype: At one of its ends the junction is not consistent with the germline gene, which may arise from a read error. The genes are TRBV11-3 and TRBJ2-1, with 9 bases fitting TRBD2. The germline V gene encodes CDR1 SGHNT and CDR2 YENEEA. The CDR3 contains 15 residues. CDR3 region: CTSSTGLARYNEQFF. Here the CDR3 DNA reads TGTACCAGCAGCACCGGACTAGCGCGATACAATGAGCAGTTCTTC.

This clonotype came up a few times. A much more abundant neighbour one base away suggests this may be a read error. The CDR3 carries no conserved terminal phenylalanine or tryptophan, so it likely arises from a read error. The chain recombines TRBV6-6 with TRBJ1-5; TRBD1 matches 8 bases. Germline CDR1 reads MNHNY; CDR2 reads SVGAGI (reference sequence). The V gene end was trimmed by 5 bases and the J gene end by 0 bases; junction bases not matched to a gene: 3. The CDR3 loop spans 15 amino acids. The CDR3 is CASSPGQGSNQPQHL. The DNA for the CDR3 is TGTGCCAGCAGTCCAGGACAGGGTAGCAATCAGCCCCAGCATTTA.

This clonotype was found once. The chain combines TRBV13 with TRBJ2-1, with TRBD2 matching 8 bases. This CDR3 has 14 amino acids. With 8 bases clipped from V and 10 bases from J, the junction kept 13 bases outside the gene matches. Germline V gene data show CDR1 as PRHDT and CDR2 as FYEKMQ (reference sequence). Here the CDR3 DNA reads TGTGCCAGCGGCCGACTAGCGTCCCCCGGAGAGCAGTTCTTC. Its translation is CASGRLASPGEQFF. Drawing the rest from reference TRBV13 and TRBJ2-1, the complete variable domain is AAGVIQSPRHLIKEKRETATLKCYPIPRHDTVYWYQQGPGQDPQFLISFYEKMQSDKGSIPDRFSAQQFSDYHSELNMSSLELGDSALYFCASGRLASPGEQFFGPGTRLTVL.

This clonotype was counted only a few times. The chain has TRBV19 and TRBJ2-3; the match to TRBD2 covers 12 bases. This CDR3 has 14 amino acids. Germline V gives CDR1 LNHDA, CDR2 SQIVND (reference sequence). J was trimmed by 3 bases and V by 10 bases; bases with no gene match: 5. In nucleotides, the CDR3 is TGTGCCACCGATGGGACTAGCGGGACAGATACGCAGTATTTT. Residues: CATDGTSGTDTQYF.

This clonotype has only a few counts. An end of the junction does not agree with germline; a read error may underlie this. CDR3 region: CSVGRLSSYDEQFF. CDR3 bases: TGCAGCGTTGGTCGACTGAGCTCCTACGATGAGCAGTTCTTC. V usage is TRBV29-1 and J usage is TRBJ2-1; D not certain. The CDR3 loop spans 14 amino acids. In germline, CDR1 is SQVTM, CDR2 ANQGSEA.

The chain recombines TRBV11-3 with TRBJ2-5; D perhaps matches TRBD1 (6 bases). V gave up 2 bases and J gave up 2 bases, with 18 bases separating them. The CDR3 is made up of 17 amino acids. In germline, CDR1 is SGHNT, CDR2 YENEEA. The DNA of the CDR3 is TGTGCCAGCAGCTTATCGACTGGCAGGGGTTTACAAGAGACCCAGTACTTC. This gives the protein CASSLSTGRGLQETQYF.

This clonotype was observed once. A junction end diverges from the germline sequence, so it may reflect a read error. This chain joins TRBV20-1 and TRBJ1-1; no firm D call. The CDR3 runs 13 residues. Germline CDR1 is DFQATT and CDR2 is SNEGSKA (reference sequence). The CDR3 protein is CSASDDPNTETFF. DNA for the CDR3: TGCAGTGCTTCTGACGACCCGAACACTGAAACTTTCTTT.

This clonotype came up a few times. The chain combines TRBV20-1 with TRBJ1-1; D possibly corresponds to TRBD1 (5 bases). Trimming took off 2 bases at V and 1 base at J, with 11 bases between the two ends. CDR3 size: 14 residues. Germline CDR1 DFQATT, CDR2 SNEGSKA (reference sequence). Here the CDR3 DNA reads TGCAGTGCTAGACCGATTGGGACGAACACTGAAGCTTTCTTT. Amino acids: CSARPIGTNTEAFF.

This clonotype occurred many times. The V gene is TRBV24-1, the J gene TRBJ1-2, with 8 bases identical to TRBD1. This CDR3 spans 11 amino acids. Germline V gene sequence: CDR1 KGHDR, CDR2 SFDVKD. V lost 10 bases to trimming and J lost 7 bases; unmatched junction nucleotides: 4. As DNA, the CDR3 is TGTGCCACTGGGACAGGCCGTGGCTACACCTTC. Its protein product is CATGTGRGYTF.

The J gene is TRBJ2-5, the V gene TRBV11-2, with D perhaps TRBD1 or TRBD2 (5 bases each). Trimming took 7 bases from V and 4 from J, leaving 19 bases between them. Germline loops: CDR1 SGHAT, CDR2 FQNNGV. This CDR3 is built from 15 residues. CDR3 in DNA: TGTGCCAGCACTTCCACCTGGGGGATAGCAGAGACCCAGTACTTC. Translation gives CASTSTWGIAETQYF.

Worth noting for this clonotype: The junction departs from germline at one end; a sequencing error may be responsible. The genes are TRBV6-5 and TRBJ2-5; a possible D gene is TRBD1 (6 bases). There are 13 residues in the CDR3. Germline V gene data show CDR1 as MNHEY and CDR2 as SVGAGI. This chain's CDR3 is CTSTPTRGETQYF. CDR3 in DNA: TGTACCAGCACACCGACCAGGGGAGAGACTCAGTACTTC.

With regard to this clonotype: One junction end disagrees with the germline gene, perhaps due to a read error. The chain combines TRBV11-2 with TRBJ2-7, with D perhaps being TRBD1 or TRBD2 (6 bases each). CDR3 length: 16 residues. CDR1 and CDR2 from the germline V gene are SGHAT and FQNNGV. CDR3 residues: CASSSARGQTSWEQYF. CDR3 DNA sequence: TGTGCCAGTAGCTCTGCCCGGGGGCAGACCTCTTGGGAGCAGTACTTC.